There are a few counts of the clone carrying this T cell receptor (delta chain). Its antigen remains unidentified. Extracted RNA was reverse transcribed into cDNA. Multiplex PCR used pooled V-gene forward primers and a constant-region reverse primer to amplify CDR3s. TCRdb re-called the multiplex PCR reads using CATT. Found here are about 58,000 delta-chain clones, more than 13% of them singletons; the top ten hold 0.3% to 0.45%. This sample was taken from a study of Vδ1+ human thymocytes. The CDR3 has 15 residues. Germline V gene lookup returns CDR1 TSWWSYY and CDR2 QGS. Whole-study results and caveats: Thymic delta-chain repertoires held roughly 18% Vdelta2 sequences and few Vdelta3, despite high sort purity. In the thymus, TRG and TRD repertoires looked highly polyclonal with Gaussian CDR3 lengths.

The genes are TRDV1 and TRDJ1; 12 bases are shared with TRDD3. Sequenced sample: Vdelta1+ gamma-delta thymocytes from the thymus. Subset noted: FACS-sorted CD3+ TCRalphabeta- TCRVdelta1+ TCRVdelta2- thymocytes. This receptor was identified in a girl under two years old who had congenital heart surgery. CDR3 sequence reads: CALGDTTLYTDKLIF. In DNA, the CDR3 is TGTGCACTGGGGGATACTACCCTTTACACCGATAAACTCATCTTT.